The 31 T cell receptor beta chains reported below all come from one sample, sequenced in a study of long-term antiretroviral therapy in people with HIV. At survey level, the immunoSEQ assay was run in its v3.0 version. Assay used: immunoSEQ multiplex PCR; TCRdb lists only in-frame clones, some missing. The sample carries under 25,000 clones, roughly 86% recorded once. This specimen was unsorted PBMCs, taken about 2.7 years after starting antiretroviral therapy. Receptors were obtained from a woman in her forties or fifties with HIV.

The genes are TRBV6-6 and TRBJ2-7; 12 bases fit TRBD2. In germline, CDR1 is MNHNY, CDR2 SVGAGI (reference sequence). The CDR3 has 15 amino acids. With V trimmed by 3 bases and J by 2 bases, 2 bases remained unmatched. DNA of the CDR3: TGTGCCAGCAGTTATAGGACTAGCGGGACCTACGAGCAGTACTTC. Its protein is CASSYRTSGTYEQYF.

This chain joins TRBV18 and TRBJ2-6; a possible D gene is TRBD1 (5 bases). From germline, CDR1 is KGHSH and CDR2 LQKENI. Trimming left V 5 bases short and J 2 bases short, with 13 bases between. The CDR3 length is 16 residues. The CDR3 nucleotides are TGTGCCAGCTCAGAACAACAGGCAACTGGGGCCAACGTCCTGACTTTC. This sequence encodes CASSEQQATGANVLTF.

Concerning this clone itself: The junction does not match germline at one end; this may be a read error. This chain connects TRBV5-1 to TRBJ2-7, with TRBD1 matching 10 bases. CDR1 and CDR2 from the germline V gene are SGHRS and YFSETQ. The length of the CDR3 is 14 residues. As DNA, the CDR3 is TGCGCCAGCAGCTTGGGGGACAGGGGATACGAGCAGTGCTTC. The encoded protein is CASSLGDRGYEQCF.

V is TRBV6-5 and J is TRBJ1-2, with TRBD1 matching over 9 bases. CDR1 and CDR2 from the germline V gene are MNHEY and SVGAGI. V lost 6 bases to trimming and J lost 4 bases; unmatched junction nucleotides: 6. This CDR3 region has 14 residues. The CDR3 DNA sequence: TGTGCCAGCAGCCGGGACAGGGTTACCTATGGCTACACCTTC. This codes for CASSRDRVTYGYTF.

The chain is built from TRBV29-1 and TRBJ2-1; a possible D gene is TRBD1 (5 bases). The CDR3 covers 13 residues. Trimming cost V 4 bases and J 3 bases, with 10 bases left between them. Germline V gene data show CDR1 as SQVTM and CDR2 as ANQGSEA. CDR3 protein: CSVGQGFYNEQFF. For the CDR3, the DNA is TGCAGCGTTGGTCAGGGATTCTACAATGAGCAGTTCTTC.

The V gene is TRBV28, the J gene TRBJ2-7; 10 bases agree with TRBD2. The CDR3 is 17 amino acids. Germline V lookup: CDR1 MDHEN, CDR2 SYDVKM. With V trimmed by 2 bases and J by 0 bases, 7 bases remained unmatched. As DNA, the CDR3 is TGTGCCAGCAGTTTAGGGCCGACTAGCGGGTTCTCCTACGAGCAGTACTTC. Translated, it gives CASSLGPTSGFSYEQYF.

V gene TRBV27 combines with J gene TRBJ2-1; the D gene is possibly TRBD2 (5 bases). CDR3 length: 15 amino acids. Per the germline V gene, CDR1 is MNHEY and CDR2 is SMNVEV (reference sequence). The V end lost 7 bases, the J end lost 3 bases, and 16 bases lay between the germline ends. DNA for the CDR3: TGTGCCAGCATCCTACGGAGCGGATACTACAATGAGCAGTTCTTC. Translating gives CASILRSGYYNEQFF.

The J gene is TRBJ2-5, the V gene TRBV14; D call uncertain. V was clipped by 1 base and J by 5 bases, with 17 bases between them. The CDR3 has 16 amino acids. Germline values: CDR1 SGHDN, CDR2 FVKESK. The DNA of the CDR3 is TGTGCCAGCAGCCAAGTACAACGGCCTAGTGAGGAGACCCAGTACTTC. It yields the protein CASSQVQRPSEETQYF.

The table lists this clone with a few counts. V and J are TRBV28 and TRBJ1-3; no reliable D call. CDR1 and CDR2 (germline): MDHEN, SYDVKM. This CDR3 is 13 amino acids long. V lost 6 bases to trimming and J lost 0 bases, with 6 bases between them. The DNA of the CDR3 is TGTGCCAGCAGCGTGTACTCTGGAAACACCATATATTTT. This translates into CASSVYSGNTIYF. Based on the CDR3 plus reference TRBV28 and TRBJ1-3, the full variable domain is DVKVTQSSRYLVKRTGEKVFLECVQDMDHENMFWYRQDPGLGLRLIYFSYDVKMKEKGDIPEGYSVSREKKERFSLILESASTNQTSMYLCASSVYSGNTIYFGEGSWLTVV.

In regard to this clone: One end of the junction varies from germline; a read error may be responsible. The chain has TRBV5-1 and TRBJ2-6; D is unclear. Germline V gene lookup returns CDR1 SGHRS and CDR2 YFSETQ. CDR3 length: 14 amino acids. The CDR3 sequence: CASRLTSGANVLTF. In DNA form, the CDR3 reads TGCGCCAGCCGCTTAACCTCTGGGGCCAACGTCCTGACTTTC. The full variable domain, with the rest looked up from reference TRBV5-1 and TRBJ2-6, is KAGVTQTPRYLIKTRGQQVTLSCSPISGHRSVSWYQQTPGQGLQFLFEYFSETQRNKGNFPGRFSGRQFSNSRSEMNVSTLELGDSALYLCASRLTSGANVLTFGAGSRLTVL.

The rearrangement uses TRBV11-3 and TRBJ1-1; possible D gene TRBD1, 5 bases. The CDR3 sequence is 15 residues long. Trimming took off 2 bases at V and 4 bases at J, with 14 bases between the two ends. The germline CDR1 and CDR2 sequences are SGHNT and YENEEA. In DNA, the CDR3 is TGTGCCAGCAGCTTAAGTCATAATGGGGGCACTGAAGCTTTCTTT. Encoded protein: CASSLSHNGGTEAFF.

Here the CDR3 reads CASSLAQGITDTQYF. CDR3 sequence (DNA): TGTGCCAGCAGCTTAGCGCAGGGGATCACAGATACGCAGTATTTT. This sequence joins TRBV7-2 and TRBJ2-3; maybe TRBD1 (6 bases). Per the germline V gene, CDR1 is SGHTA and CDR2 is FQGNSA. The CDR3 runs to 15 residues. Between the trimmed V and J ends, which lost 0 bases and 2 bases, there was a span of 9 bases.

The CDR3 nucleotides are TGTGCCAGCAGTTACTCGAGACCACAGGGTTACGAGCAGTACTTC. Translated, it gives CASSYSRPQGYEQYF. The chain is built from TRBV6-5 and TRBJ2-7; a possible D gene is TRBD1 (6 bases). The germline CDR1 and CDR2 sequences are MNHEY and SVGAGI. Trimming removed 0 bases at V and 4 bases at J, with 13 bases between. This CDR3 region has 15 residues.

The chain joins TRBV28 to TRBJ1-1; D gene unclear. The CDR3 runs to 14 residues. The V end lost 1 base, the J end lost 0 bases, and 6 bases lay between the germline ends. The germline V gene encodes CDR1 MDHEN and CDR2 SYDVKM. The CDR3 region has the DNA TGTGCCAGCAGTTTATCCAGCATGAACACTGAAGCTTTCTTT. Translating it yields CASSLSSMNTEAFF.

V gene TRBV7-9 combines with J gene TRBJ2-7; no clear D gene. This CDR3 region has 14 residues. Germline CDR1 reads SEHNR; CDR2 reads FQNEAQ (reference sequence). Trimming left V 6 bases short and J 2 bases short, with 14 bases between. This CDR3 is CASRPGRAPYEQYF. CDR3 nucleotides: TGTGCCAGCAGGCCTGGTAGGGCACCCTACGAGCAGTACTTC. Together with reference TRBV7-9 and TRBJ2-7, the CDR3 gives the full variable domain: DTGVSQNPRHKITKRGQNVTFRCDPISEHNRLYWYRQTLGQGPEFLTYFQNEAQLEKSRLLSDRFSAERPKGSFSTLEIQRTEQGDSAMYLCASRPGRAPYEQYFGPGTRLTVT.

V is TRBV10-3 and J is TRBJ2-1; D gene ambiguous. With 2 bases removed from V and 7 bases from J, the gap between germline ends came to 9 bases. The CDR3 is 13 residues long. CDR1 ENHRY and CDR2 SYGVKD come from the germline V gene. The CDR3 reads CAISEVSLNEQFF. The DNA of the CDR3 is TGTGCCATCAGTGAGGTCAGCCTTAATGAGCAGTTCTTC.

The chain joins TRBV7-2 to TRBJ2-4, with 13 positions matching TRBD2. The CDR3 covers 13 residues. V trimming: 3 bases; J trimming: 11 bases; junction bases outside the gene matches: 1. Germline loops: CDR1 SGHTA, CDR2 FQGNSA. CDR3 nucleotides: TGTGCCAGCAGCTTGGGACTAGCGGGATTTCAGTACTTC. Translation: CASSLGLAGFQYF.

The chain uses TRBV28 and TRBJ1-4; 8 bases agree with TRBD1. The CDR3 extends over 14 amino acids. V was clipped by 5 bases and J by 8 bases; unmatched bases: 7. CDR1 is MDHEN and CDR2 is SYDVKM in the germline V gene. CDR3 loop: CASSTGQAPEKLFF. The CDR3, as DNA: TGTGCCAGCAGTACGGGACAGGCCCCCGAAAAACTGTTTTTT.

The V gene is TRBV7-3, the J gene TRBJ2-7; TRBD2 agrees at 7 bases. The CDR3 spans 12 residues. Germline V lookup: CDR1 SGHTA, CDR2 FQGTGA. The trim removed 5 bases at V and 6 bases at J, leaving 4 bases unmatched. CDR3: CASSATGGEQYF. In nucleotides, the CDR3 is TGTGCCAGCAGCGCGACGGGGGGCGAGCAGTACTTC.

The chain is built from TRBV25-1 and TRBJ1-2, with D unresolved. The germline V and J ends were trimmed by 6 bases and 7 bases, with 9 bases remaining between them. This CDR3 region has 11 residues. Germline CDR1 MGHDK, CDR2 SYGVNS. CDR3 nucleotides: TGTGCCAGCAGGGATGAGATTGGCTACACCTTC. Amino acid sequence: CASRDEIGYTF.

The chain employs TRBV6-5 and TRBJ1-4; 9 positions match TRBD1. Germline V CDR1 and CDR2: MNHEY, SVGAGI. This CDR3 has 15 amino acids. J gave up 7 bases and V 5 bases, and 8 bases lay outside the gene matches. The CDR3 protein is CASSPSWTGVEKLFF. The DNA of the CDR3 is TGTGCCAGCAGTCCCTCCTGGACAGGGGTTGAAAAACTGTTTTTT.

The V and J genes are TRBV7-9 and TRBJ2-2, with D tentatively TRBD1 or TRBD2 (5 bases each). Germline loops: CDR1 SEHNR, CDR2 FQNEAQ (reference sequence). V lost 2 bases and J lost 5, with 12 bases in between. CDR3 length: 15 residues. The CDR3 DNA is TGTGCCAGCAGCTTAATTCAGGGAGCGACCGGGGAGCTGTTTTTT. Protein: CASSLIQGATGELFF.

The V call is TRBV28, the J call TRBJ2-7; TRBD1 is a possible D gene (5 bases). Trimming took off 6 bases at V and 0 bases at J, with 12 bases between the two ends. Germline-derived CDR1 and CDR2 are MDHEN and SYDVKM. The CDR3 covers 14 residues. In DNA form, the CDR3 reads TGTGCCAGCAGAAAAACAGGTAGCTCCTACGAGCAGTACTTC. Translated, it gives CASRKTGSSYEQYF.

V is TRBV19 and J is TRBJ2-3; 11 nucleotides line up with TRBD2. CDR1 is LNHDA, CDR2 SQIVND, per germline (reference sequence). CDR3 length equals 16 residues. V shed 2 bases and J 1 base; nucleotides not matched to a gene: 2. The CDR3 DNA reads as TGTGCCAGTAGTATAAAGGGACTAGCGGGCACAGATACGCAGTATTTT. This translates into CASSIKGLAGTDTQYF.

The rearrangement uses TRBV7-9 and TRBJ1-5; TRBD1 matches at 8 bases. Germline V CDR1 and CDR2: SEHNR, FQNEAQ (reference sequence). V gave up 8 bases and J gave up 5 bases; unmatched junction bases: 2. This CDR3 comprises 12 residues. The CDR3: CASSGGYQPQHF. DNA of the CDR3: TGTGCCAGCTCAGGGGGCTATCAGCCCCAGCATTTT.

In nucleotides, the CDR3 is TGTGCCAGCAGTGCCTACTGGGGTCGGGAAGCTTTCTTT. Amino acid sequence: CASSAYWGREAFF. V is TRBV27 and J is TRBJ1-1, with unresolved D. The germline CDR1 and CDR2 sequences are MNHEY and SMNVEV (reference sequence). V was cut by 5 bases and J by 8 bases, with 15 bases left in between. The CDR3 contains 13 residues.

A word on this clone: An end of the junction does not agree with germline; a read error may underlie this. This rearrangement joins TRBV7-9 to TRBJ2-2; no clear D gene. The CDR3 loop spans 12 amino acids. Germline values: CDR1 SEHNR, CDR2 FQNEAQ (reference sequence). The DNA of the CDR3 is TGTGCCAGCAGATTAGTCTCCGGGGAGCTGTTTTTT. Residues: CASRLVSGELFF.

V is TRBV29-1 and J is TRBJ1-4; tentative D call: TRBD1 (5 bases). CDR3 length: 14 amino acids. Trimming stripped 7 bases from V and 1 base from J, with 13 bases between. In germline, CDR1 is SQVTM, CDR2 ANQGSEA. The CDR3 coding sequence is TGCAGCGCTGGAGGGGCAGGAACTAATGAAAAACTGTTTTTT. Its translation: CSAGGAGTNEKLFF. The full variable domain, rest sourced from reference TRBV29-1 and TRBJ1-4, is SAVISQKPSRDICQRGTSLTIQCQVDSQVTMMFWYRQQPGQSLTLIATANQGSEATYESGFVIDKFPISRPNLTFSTLTVSNMSPEDSSIYLCSAGGAGTNEKLFFGSGTQLSVL.

This clone was counted only a few times. The genes are TRBV7-8 and TRBJ1-5; D gene ambiguous. The CDR3 length is 15 residues. Germline V gene sequence: CDR1 SGHVS, CDR2 FQNEAQ. V lost 6 bases to trimming and J lost 4 bases, with 16 bases between them. CDR3 amino acids: CASSRDVGGNQPQHF. The CDR3 DNA follows: TGTGCCAGCAGTCGAGATGTAGGTGGGAATCAGCCCCAGCATTTT.

This clone has just a few counts. The chain joins TRBV19 to TRBJ1-1; 7 nucleotides align to TRBD1. CDR1 and CDR2 (germline): LNHDA, SQIVND (reference sequence). Germline trimming cut 5 bases from V and 3 bases from J; bases unmatched to any gene: 3. This CDR3 contains 13 residues. CDR3 sequence: CASSYTGDTEAFF. CDR3 nucleotides: TGTGCCAGTAGTTATACAGGGGACACTGAAGCTTTCTTT.

The chain links TRBV7-9 to TRBJ2-3, with 8 nucleotides matching TRBD1. With V trimmed by 7 bases and J by 4 bases, 10 bases remained unmatched. The germline gives CDR1 SEHNR, CDR2 FQNEAQ (reference sequence). The CDR3 spans 15 residues. CDR3 in DNA: TGTGCCAGCAACCTCCCCAGGGGGCCCTCAGATACGCAGTATTTT. Translation: CASNLPRGPSDTQYF.